This T cell receptor (beta chain) comes out of a study of shared clonotypes between healthy human individuals (dated by TCRdb to 2018 to 2020). Background for the entire study: Three men and a couple of women, aged 18 to 49 years, made up the cohort. For each donor, CD4 naive and CD4 memory were each run on three plates, CD8 naive on two plates, and CD8 memory on one plate. To estimate repertoire size and how much clonotype sharing occurs between individuals, the study deeply sequenced the blood TCR repertoires of five healthy adults. To increase sequencing depth and limit assay-specific biases, different laboratories used diverse techniques to prepare libraries and sequence TCR repertoires. Between about 0.94 and 8.9 billion PBMCs per donor were obtained by leukapheresis. The paper's findings and limits, for the study overall: Compared with non-shared clonotypes, clonotypes shared by all four sorted-subset donors had higher generation probabilities. Pairwise subsampling led to the expectation that sequencing depth would affect the degree of clonotype sharing among donors. Sampling was limited to blood, and TCR repertoires in tissue likely differ from TCR repertoires in blood. Because the study included only a small number of donors, the genetic and exposure-history diversity represented was limited. Larger estimated clonotype richness was generally found for naive subsets than for memory subsets. Even with the large sequencing depth, rarefaction of the sorted-subset datasets indicated that sequencing was incomplete. When a handful of donors were compared, the shared fraction of clonotypes was around 5% for naive CD4, 3.5% to 4% for naive CD8, more than 2% for memory CD4, and roughly 0.4% for memory CD8.

About this clone: Its target antigen remains unknown. The sample holds no much larger clone one base away, and base qualities are not on file.

CD8 naive samples were CD45RO-negative cells positively selected for CCR7, giving a CD45RA+CCR7+ population that excluded TemRA cells. Donors were healthy HIV-negative adults with no recently reported acute infections or vaccinations. Every donor was a Caucasian adult living in Nashville, Tennessee, USA. After blood collection by leukapheresis, PBMCs were isolated using Ficoll-Histopaque density gradient centrifugation and then cryopreserved in the vapor phase of liquid nitrogen. Analytical flow cytometry was used to check the purity and quantity of every magnetically sorted T cell population. Each sorted fraction had its genomic DNA isolated and then quantified by UV absorbance on a Nanodrop 2000c. V and J lose 5 bases and 0 bases, and a span of 9 bases separates them. There are 14 amino acids in the CDR3, from cysteine to phenylalanine inclusive. Only the CDR3 DNA stays, 42 bases, in frame from base 1. Reading the germline V gene (reference sequence) gives CDR1 SEHNR and CDR2 FQNEAQ.

Using the deep immunoSEQ assay, TCR CDR3 regions were amplified from genomic DNA by multiplex PCR. Extracted genomic DNA from each cell subset was spread evenly across all wells of several immunoSEQ 96-well plates, with each plate serving as a replicate. For sorted subsets, each replicate PCR was loaded with 200 to 250 ng genomic DNA, equivalent to about 33,000 T cell genomes. Purified libraries were measured with a Qubit 3.0 fluorometer, size-checked on a Bioanalyzer 2100, and measured again with the KAPA Library Quantification kit. Every immunoSEQ 96-well plate was sequenced on a dedicated single-read 150-cycle Illumina NextSeq 550 flow cell. The study's processing was this. Because only junctional sequences without quality scores were contained in the immunoSEQ output, filtering matching that applied to full-length reads could not be performed. Sequences were annotated with PyIR, a Python wrapper for IgBLAST v1.9, and V/J genes and CDR3 were assigned using IMGT germline references. Reads with weak V/J assignments (E-value above 1e-6), missing CDR3, stop codons, out-of-frame junctions, or ambiguous translated residues were removed. V3J clonotypes were defined by identical inferred V gene, J gene, and CDR3 amino acid sequence. The percentage overlap between two repertoires was calculated by dividing the number of shared unique clonotypes by the size of the smaller repertoire. Repertoire richness was assessed with RTK rarefaction, the Chao1 estimator, and Recon v2.1 estimates of unobserved clonotypes. For all TCRbeta clonotypes obtained by the gDNA method from a few donors, generation probabilities were computed with OLGA. In TCRdb, the immuneACCESS table is reduced to in-frame sequences with V and J assigned. These tables do not hold every clone; where another copy was compared, an unresolved V gene accounts for under half, and the others remain unexplained. That table furnishes V, J and clone size, whereas the DNA furnished D and trimming. The sample has about 580,000 clones on record, nearly 98% of them singletons. Around 0.3% of the sample rests with the top ten.

The source of this sequence is a man aged 30-40 years in good health. The chain was built from TRBV7-9 and TRBJ2-3, with no confident D gene call. Sequenced material: naive CD8+ T cells sorted from blood. The sample's cell subset or site label, decoded: CD45RA+CCR7+. The CDR3 reads CASSLYSSTDTQYF. The sequenced DNA is TGTGCCAGCAGCCTTTATTCTAGCACAGATACGCAGTATTTT.